This T cell receptor (beta chain) was sequenced during a study of T cells in Graves' hyperthyroidism and ophthalmopathy. For the study at large: Peripheral blood sampling occurred at initial diagnosis, before any treatment.

Researchers took RNA transcripts and amplified the TCR beta CDR3 regions from them. A set of HTBI primers served as the primers for a first-round RT-PCR of the TCR CDR3. TCRdb called the multiplex PCR reads again in MiXCR, with one record for every CDR3 protein. The table records 300,000 to 450,000 distinct CDR3 sequences, about 14% of them present only once. This clonotype showed up many times. Antigen: not known. Clinical symptoms, serum thyroxine and TRAb, thyroid ultrasound and orbital computed tomography were used for the diagnoses. Trimming cost V 10 bases and J 4 bases, with 8 bases left between them. The CDR3 length is 11 residues. Germline CDR1 is SGHAT and CDR2 is FQNNGV. Study conclusions and caveats: Before onset, ophthalmopathy was predicted by the model a median roughly six months earlier.

The TCR sequence derives from a woman aged 55 to 70 with Graves' hyperthyroidism. The sequenced material came from blood. V is TRBV11-2 and J is TRBJ2-1; weak D call: TRBD1 (5 bases). For the CDR3, the DNA is TGTGCCACTTCAGGGTACAATGAGCAGTTCTTC. Translated: CATSGYNEQFF.